This TCR beta chain stems from a study of chemoradiotherapy in HPV16-positive cancers. Turning to the study itself: Two HPV16-positive patients' cells yielded candidate HPV-specific clones and common motifs. General study points: HPV-responsive T-cell expansion during chemoradiotherapy was linked to improved recurrence-free survival in HPV16-positive patients.

This CDR3 has 13 residues. V shed 2 bases and J 4 bases; nucleotides not matched to a gene: 1. CDR1 KGHSH and CDR2 LQKENI come from the germline V gene. Produced via immunoSEQ multiplex PCR; TCRdb's table is partial and in-frame only. This repertoire shows approximately 35,000 clones, over 75% found once; its top ten account for about 4.1%. This clone was counted a few times. The antigen is unknown. The chain has TRBV18 and TRBJ1-1; 7 positions match TRBD1. Material: blood, obtained from a patient who underwent chemoradiotherapy. This clonotype originated in a human donor with HPV-associated anogenital cancer. Here the CDR3 reads CASSPKGATEAFF. The CDR3 DNA reads TGTGCCAGCTCACCAAAGGGGGCCACTGAAGCTTTCTTT.